This T cell receptor beta chain came from a study of blood T cell repertoires in COVID-19. Assay: immunoSEQ multiplex PCR; the TCRdb copy retains only in-frame clones and omits some. This sample yields approximately 300,000 clones, of which roughly 90% are seen a single time; 5% to 7% belongs to the top ten. The specimen was peripheral blood. The TCR was taken from a man aged 18 to 30 who had recovered from COVID-19.

CDR3 in DNA: TGTGCCAGCAGTGAAGCATCGACAGAAGACTATGGCTACACCTTC. It codes for CASSEASTEDYGYTF. The chain joins TRBV6-1 to TRBJ1-2; TRBD1 might be the D (5 bases). The germline V gene encodes CDR1 MNHNS and CDR2 SASEGT. Trimming pared 0 bases from V and 3 bases from J, leaving 11 bases between. CDR3 size: 15 residues.